These 14 T cell receptor beta chains share one sample of origin, sequenced in a study of blood T cell repertoires in COVID-19 (dated by TCRdb to the early 2020s). The library was produced with the immunoSEQ multiplex PCR assay. Here the immuneACCESS table is served through TCRdb, limited to in-frame sequences with V and J called. Missing clones are a known gap in these copies; in checked studies unresolved V genes cover under half, and the rest lacks a known reason. This sample gives roughly 190,000 clones in total; about 85% of them show up just once. The top ten clonotypes cover approximately 19% of the sample. Material: peripheral blood. The receptors were sampled from a human donor in a cohort sampled during active COVID-19.

This chain uses TRBV15 with TRBJ1-2; 7 nucleotides match TRBD1. V shed 3 bases and J 7 bases; nucleotides not matched to a gene: 8. CDR1 is LNHNV, CDR2 YYDKDF, per germline (reference sequence). The CDR3 is 14 amino acids. As DNA, the CDR3 is TGTGCCACCAGCAGCGCGGACAGGTTAGGTGGCTACACCTTC. Its protein is CATSSADRLGGYTF.

The chain carries TRBV7-9 and TRBJ2-3; possibly TRBD2 for D (6 bases). Germline CDR1 and CDR2: SEHNR and FQNEAQ (reference sequence). This CDR3 is built from 19 residues. V lost 7 bases and J lost 0, with 26 bases in between. Written as DNA, the CDR3 is TGTGCCAGCACCCTATGGAGGGGAGTAATGGCCACAAGCACAGATACGCAGTATTTT. Protein product: CASTLWRGVMATSTDTQYF.

V usage is TRBV3-1 (or the pseudogene TRBV3-2) and J usage is TRBJ1-2; tentative D call: TRBD1 (5 bases). Germline CDR1 is LGHDT and CDR2 is YNNKEL (reference sequence). V was shortened by 0 bases and J by 7 bases, with 12 bases between the two germline ends. The CDR3 loop spans 14 amino acids. In DNA form, the CDR3 reads TGTGCCAGCAGCCAAGAAGCAGGGTTTGGTGGCTACACCTTC. This translates into CASSQEAGFGGYTF.

The J gene is TRBJ2-1, the V gene TRBV19, with 7 bases that match TRBD1. V lost 5 bases, J lost 6 bases, and 10 bases stayed unmatched. Germline V lookup: CDR1 LNHDA, CDR2 SQIVND (reference sequence). This CDR3 contains 15 residues. The DNA for the CDR3 is TGTGCCAGTAGTGCCAAACAGGGGATTCCCAATGAGCAGTTCTTC. It translates to CASSAKQGIPNEQFF.

The rearrangement joins TRBV18 to TRBJ2-7; D is perhaps TRBD1 (5 bases). CDR1 is KGHSH, CDR2 LQKENI, per germline. Deletions cut 6 bases from V and 3 bases from J, with 18 bases between. CDR3 length: 15 residues. The chain's CDR3 is CASSATRTPGYEQYF. As DNA, the CDR3 is TGTGCCAGCTCGGCCACCCGGACACCCGGCTACGAGCAGTACTTC.

The CDR3 loop reads CASAQGSANTGELFF. CDR3 nucleotide sequence: TGTGCCAGCGCGCAGGGGTCGGCGAACACCGGGGAGCTGTTTTTT. The chain uses TRBV24-1 and TRBJ2-2; a possible D gene is TRBD1 (6 bases). Trimming shortened V by 11 bases and J by 0 bases, and 15 bases separated the two germline ends. Germline V gene data show CDR1 as KGHDR and CDR2 as SFDVKD. This CDR3 has 15 amino acids.

The chain uses TRBV5-6 and TRBJ2-7; TRBD1 might be the D (6 bases). This CDR3 is built from 14 residues. Deletions cut 1 base from V and 3 bases from J, with 11 bases between. The germline CDR1 and CDR2 sequences are SGHDT and YYEEEE. Here the CDR3 DNA reads TGTGCCAGCAGCTTGTTCCCGGACAGCTACGAGCAGTACTTC. Its protein is CASSLFPDSYEQYF.

V usage is TRBV10-3 and J usage is TRBJ1-6; 7 bases are shared with TRBD1. The CDR3 runs 16 residues. The V gene's germline CDR1 is ENHRY and CDR2 SYGVKD. Trimming removed 2 bases from V and 3 bases from J; junction bases left unmatched: 4. The CDR3 loop reads CAISEQGQLYNSPLHF. Written as DNA, the CDR3 is TGTGCCATCAGTGAGCAGGGACAGCTCTATAATTCACCCCTCCACTTT.

The rearrangement uses TRBV2 and TRBJ2-2, with 13 bases fitting TRBD2. This CDR3 region has 16 residues. The V gene's germline CDR1 is SNHLY and CDR2 FYNNEI. V lost 6 bases to trimming and J lost 7 bases; unmatched junction nucleotides: 8. The CDR3 region has the DNA TGTGCCAGCAGCGCACTAGCGGGGGGGCCTAACGGGGAGCTGTTTTTT. It is translated as CASSALAGGPNGELFF.

This sequence joins TRBV7-9 and TRBJ1-6, with D unclear. V lost 3 bases and J 4 bases, leaving 7 bases between the germline ends. The CDR3 covers 14 residues. Germline V gene sequence: CDR1 SEHNR, CDR2 FQNEAQ (reference sequence). The CDR3 DNA reads TGTGCCAGCAGCTTTTCCTATTATAATTCACCCCTCCACTTT. It encodes CASSFSYYNSPLHF.

This clone was found a few times. This rearrangement joins TRBV6-5 to TRBJ2-2, with TRBD2 matching 9 bases. This CDR3 comprises 15 residues. CDR1 is MNHEY, CDR2 SVGAGI, per germline. J was trimmed by 6 bases and V by 3 bases; bases with no gene match: 5. In nucleotides, the CDR3 is TGTGCCAGCAGTTATAGCGGGAGTTTCGCCGGGGAGCTGTTTTTT. Amino acid sequence: CASSYSGSFAGELFF.

A single count supports this clone. The chain joins TRBV5-4 to TRBJ2-7; D gene uncertain. The CDR3 loop spans 13 amino acids. Germline CDR1 SGHNT, CDR2 YYREEE (reference sequence). V shed 2 bases and J shed 0 bases, with 6 bases lying between them. In DNA form, the CDR3 reads TGTGCCAGCAGCTTACCTAGCTCCTACGAGCAGTACTTC. This encodes CASSLPSSYEQYF.

This chain uses TRBV6-6 with TRBJ1-6; D is undetermined. Germline V gene sequence: CDR1 MNHNY, CDR2 SVGAGI (reference sequence). Trimming left V 6 bases short and J 9 bases short, with 12 bases between. The CDR3 contains 13 residues. The CDR3 region has the DNA TGTGCCAGCAGCTTTAGTTTTGGTTCACCCCTCCACTTT. Translating it yields CASSFSFGSPLHF.

The chain recombines TRBV29-1 with TRBJ1-1; D not resolved. Germline CDR1 reads SQVTM; CDR2 reads ANQGSEA. The CDR3 consists of 12 residues. Trimming removed 4 bases from V and 4 bases from J, with 10 bases in between. CDR3 sequence (DNA): TGCAGCGTTGCCCGGGAGGCCACTGAAGCTTTCTTT. Its translation is CSVAREATEAFF.